These 10 T cell receptor beta chains came from one sample sequenced in a study of cytomegalovirus exposure and HLA in healthy donors. 13 Jbeta primers and 60 Vbeta primers were used for the PCR. TCRdb's table, derived via immunoSEQ multiplex PCR, lists solely in-frame clones and lacks some. Counted here are some 190,000 clones, around 78% occurring once; the ten biggest clones make up roughly 1.5%. Sequenced: PBMCs. These receptors came from a young man in good health and CMV-seronegative.

In its sample, this clone was seen once. V and J are TRBV2 and TRBJ1-5; 8 bases agree with TRBD1. Germline assignment: CDR1 SNHLY and CDR2 FYNNEI. Trimming at V came to 7 bases and at J to 7 bases, leaving 6 bases not matched to a gene. The CDR3 is 13 amino acids. CDR3 nucleotides: TGTGCCAGCACCGTGGACAGGGCCCAGCCCCAGCATTTT. Protein: CASTVDRAQPQHF.

There are a few counts of this clone. This rearrangement joins TRBV7-6 to TRBJ1-1; 7 bases agree with TRBD1. In germline, CDR1 is SGHVS, CDR2 FNYEAQ. The junction had 10 bases not matched to a gene; V was cut back by 5 bases and J by 1 base. This CDR3 has 16 amino acids. The CDR3 DNA sequence: TGTGCCAGCAGCCCGCGACAGGGTAGGGGGAACACTGAAGCTTTCTTT. It yields the protein CASSPRQGRGNTEAFF. The whole variable domain, remainder taken from reference TRBV7-6 and TRBJ1-1, is GAGVSQSPRYKVTKRGQDVALRCDPISGHVSLYWYRQALGQGPEFLTYFNYEAQQDKSGLPNDRFSAERPEGSISTLTIQRTEQRDSAMYRCASSPRQGRGNTEAFFGQGTRLTVV.

This chain connects TRBV29-1 to TRBJ1-1; tentative D call: TRBD1 (6 bases). Germline-derived CDR1 and CDR2 are SQVTM and ANQGSEA. Trimming shortened V by 4 bases and J by 5 bases, and 17 bases separated the two germline ends. The CDR3 runs to 14 residues. DNA for the CDR3: TGCAGCGTTGGTTTCCAGGGCAGGGGAACTGAAGCTTTCTTT. Translation: CSVGFQGRGTEAFF.

A word on this clone: Mismatch with germline at one junction end may stem from a read error. The V call is TRBV2, the J call TRBJ1-2; D gene ambiguous. CDR3 size: 13 residues. Germline CDR1 SNHLY, CDR2 FYNNEI. The CDR3 coding sequence is TGTGCCAGCAGTGAAGGGCGCAACTATGGCTACACCTTT. Its translation: CASSEGRNYGYTF.

The chain links TRBV19 to TRBJ2-2, with 10 bases matching TRBD1. This CDR3 is 16 amino acids long. V was pared by 7 bases and J by 7 bases, with 12 bases of the junction left unmatched. Germline V gives CDR1 LNHDA, CDR2 SQIVND (reference sequence). In nucleotides, the CDR3 is TGTGCCAGTAAGTCCCTGACAGGGGGCCCCAGCGGGGAGCTGTTTTTT. Amino acids: CASKSLTGGPSGELFF.

This clone has a single count. The V and J genes are TRBV5-1 and TRBJ2-7; 10 nucleotides line up with TRBD1. The trim removed 7 bases at V and 3 bases at J, leaving 7 bases unmatched. This CDR3 region has 14 residues. Looked up from germline, CDR1 is SGHRS and CDR2 is YFSETQ. This CDR3 is CASFQGQGGYEQYF. CDR3 nucleotides: TGCGCCAGCTTCCAAGGACAGGGGGGCTACGAGCAGTACTTC.

The rearrangement uses TRBV9 and TRBJ2-3; TRBD2 agrees at 14 bases. The length of the CDR3 is 17 residues. V shed 3 bases, J shed 4 bases, and the junction held 7 bases outside the gene matches. CDR1 and CDR2 (germline): SGDLS, YYNGEE. The CDR3 coding sequence is TGTGCCAGCAGCGCAACCCTGACTAGCGGGGGGGCAGATACGCAGTATTTT. Protein product: CASSATLTSGGADTQYF.

The rearrangement links TRBV9 to TRBJ2-7; TRBD1 is a possible D gene (5 bases). The CDR3 has 16 amino acids. Germline assignment: CDR1 SGDLS and CDR2 YYNGEE. The germline V and J ends were trimmed by 4 bases and 2 bases, with 19 bases remaining between them. This CDR3 reads CASSPRITGTTYEQYF. The CDR3 DNA sequence: TGTGCCAGCAGCCCGCGAATTACAGGAACGACCTACGAGCAGTACTTC.

The rearrangement links TRBV5-1 to TRBJ1-2, with a weak D call TRBD1 (6 bases). The V and J ends lost 0 bases and 6 bases respectively, with 12 bases between them. Looked up from germline, CDR1 is SGHRS and CDR2 is YFSETQ. The CDR3 runs 14 residues. The DNA of the CDR3 is TGCGCCAGCAGCTTGGACAGGGATCTGGATGGCTACACCTTC. Translating it yields CASSLDRDLDGYTF. Filled out from reference TRBV5-1 and TRBJ1-2, the complete variable domain reads KAGVTQTPRYLIKTRGQQVTLSCSPISGHRSVSWYQQTPGQGLQFLFEYFSETQRNKGNFPGRFSGRQFSNSRSEMNVSTLELGDSALYLCASSLDRDLDGYTFGSGTRLTVV.

The count of this clone is one. The rearrangement links TRBV28 to TRBJ1-3; no clear D. Germline lookup yields CDR1 MDHEN and CDR2 SYDVKM. The CDR3 loop spans 16 amino acids. Between the trimmed V and J ends, which lost 5 bases and 4 bases, there was a span of 18 bases. CDR3 region: CASSVSLVGRGNTIYF. The CDR3 nucleotides read TGTGCCAGCAGTGTCAGTCTTGTCGGCAGGGGAAACACCATATATTTT.